These T cell receptor beta chains were read from a single sample in a study of blood T cell repertoires in COVID-19. Profiling relied on immunoSEQ multiplex PCR, and the TCRdb table lists in-frame clones only, not all of them. Of around 170,000 clones listed, about 77% are singletons. The sample consisted of peripheral blood. Source of these receptors: an elderly woman with acute or convalescent COVID-19. Each CDR3 is given with its conserved first and last residue. D genes are given only for firm matches. A clone size is listed for some rows: how often the clone was seen (once, few, many), or a class if it is expanded.

V gene	J gene	D gene	clone size	CDR3 protein	CDR3 DNA
TRBV2	TRBJ2-1	TRBD2	few	CASSGSSVTSGSYNEQFF	TGTGCCAGCAGTGGAAGCTCCGTGACTAGCGGCTCCTACAATGAGCAGTTCTTC
TRBV28	TRBJ1-5	NA	NA	CASSFSGGGSNQPQHF	TGTGCCAGCAGTTTCTCGGGGGGGGGTAGCAATCAGCCCCAGCATTTT
TRBV7-8	TRBJ2-1	TRBD2	NA	CASSLAGLAGVEQFF	TGTGCCAGCAGCTTAGCGGGACTAGCGGGAGTCGAGCAGTTCTTC
TRBV4-1	TRBJ1-4	TRBD1	NA	CASSQPDRVGEKLFF	TGCGCCAGCAGCCAACCAGACAGGGTGGGTGAAAAACTGTTTTTT
TRBV7-9	TRBJ2-2	TRBD1	NA	CASSSYRGDGELFF	TGTGCCAGCAGCTCTTACAGGGGAGACGGGGAGCTGTTTTTT
TRBV7-2	TRBJ2-5	TRBD1	NA	CASSLAFSGTGETQYF	TGTGCCAGCAGCTTAGCCTTCTCCGGGACAGGAGAGACCCAGTACTTC
TRBV7-9	TRBJ2-1	TRBD2	NA	CASSYPAGGPYNEQFF	TGTGCCAGCAGCTACCCAGCGGGGGGCCCCTACAATGAGCAGTTCTTC
TRBV11-2	TRBJ1-1	TRBD1	NA	CASSLTGGSAEAFF	TGTGCCAGCAGCTTGACAGGGGGGAGTGCTGAAGCTTTCTTT
TRBV6-2/TRBV6-3	TRBJ1-3	TRBD1	once	CASSAQGVSGNTIYF	TGTGCCAGCAGCGCACAGGGGGTCTCTGGAAACACCATATATTTT
TRBV6-1	TRBJ2-7	NA	NA	CASSEVKAAEQYF	TGTGCCAGCAGTGAAGTAAAGGCAGCGGAGCAGTACTTC
TRBV27	TRBJ1-1	TRBD1	NA	CASSNPGQGNTEAFF	TGTGCCAGCAGCAACCCGGGACAGGGAAACACTGAAGCTTTCTTT
TRBV5-1	TRBJ2-2	TRBD1	NA	CASSPGDRGNTGELFF	TGCGCCAGCAGCCCCGGGGACAGGGGGAACACCGGGGAGCTGTTTTTT
TRBV7-9	TRBJ1-6	NA	few	CASSSLGSPENSPLHF	TGTGCCAGCAGCTCACTCGGGTCTCCGGAAAATTCACCCCTCCACTTT
TRBV7-2	TRBJ1-2	TRBD1	NA	CASSPGWTGDGYTF	TGTGCCAGCAGCCCGGGGTGGACAGGAGATGGCTACACCTTC
TRBV11-2	TRBJ1-3	NA	NA	CASSLQGTSGNTIYF	TGTGCCAGCAGCTTACAGGGAACTTCAGGAAACACCATATATTTT
TRBV11-2	TRBJ2-7	TRBD2	NA	CASSLGTSGSYEQYF	TGTGCCAGCAGCCTCGGGACTAGCGGGAGCTACGAGCAGTACTTC
TRBV5-1	TRBJ2-1	TRBD1	NA	CASSPRQGGSEQFF	TGCGCCAGCAGTCCAAGACAGGGGGGGAGTGAGCAGTTCTTC
TRBV6-5	TRBJ2-7	NA	NA	CASSSPLFYEQYF	TGTGCCAGCAGTTCTCCCCTCTTCTACGAGCAGTACTTC
TRBV28	TRBJ1-1	NA	NA	CASSLNRLRTGSSEAFF	TGTGCCAGCAGCCTGAACAGACTACGTACAGGGTCCAGTGAAGCTTTCTTT
TRBV30	TRBJ1-4	NA	NA	CAWSVGAGEKLFF	TGTGCCTGGAGTGTGGGAGCGGGGGAAAAACTGTTTTTT
TRBV7-9	TRBJ2-6	NA	NA	CASRVPIGGTGANVLTF	TGTGCCAGCAGGGTACCAATAGGGGGAACTGGGGCCAACGTCCTGACTTTC
TRBV7-2	TRBJ2-5	NA	NA	CASSLVGRNKETQYF	TGTGCCAGCAGCTTAGTAGGGAGGAACAAAGAGACCCAGTACTTC
TRBV5-1	TRBJ2-7	TRBD1	NA	CASSLAGQGDNEQYF	TGCGCCAGCAGCTTGGCCGGACAGGGAGACAACGAGCAGTACTTC
TRBV5-4	TRBJ2-5	NA	NA	CASSFLERATYQETQYF	TGTGCCAGCAGCTTTTTGGAGCGGGCGACCTACCAAGAGACCCAGTACTTC
TRBV5-4	TRBJ1-2	NA	NA	CASSFAGYGYTF	TGTGCCAGCAGCTTTGCAGGGTACGGCTACACCTTC
TRBV27	TRBJ2-5	TRBD2	NA	CASSLGWGSGSGETQYF	TGTGCCAGCAGTTTAGGATGGGGTAGCGGGAGTGGAGAGACCCAGTACTTC
TRBV7-8	TRBJ1-2	TRBD1	NA	CASSSGQGNYGYTF	TGTGCCAGCAGCTCGGGACAGGGCAACTATGGCTACACCTTC
TRBV7-9	TRBJ1-2	NA	few	CASSLFQGAGYTF	TGTGCCAGCAGCTTGTTTCAAGGGGCCGGCTACACCTTC